This T cell receptor (beta chain) was identified in a study of cytomegalovirus exposure and HLA in healthy donors. Findings and limits, study-wide: The classifier reportedly diagnosed cytomegalovirus status with high specificity and sensitivity. Earlier analysis yielded a pattern in which most TCR beta V segments were productive about 90% or about 30% of the time.

Regarding this clone: Its specificity is not known.

Though probably carrying unrecorded immune exposures, donors were nominally healthy at sampling. 60 Vbeta and 13 Jbeta primers were used in PCR. As handled by the study authors: The count from a later analysis was some 81 million unique TCR beta chains, around 11 million of them shared. Assay: immunoSEQ multiplex PCR; the TCRdb copy retains only in-frame clones and omits some. V, J and clone size derive from that table, while D and trimming were established from the DNA sequence. The sample has 150,000 or so clones, more than 70% seen once. The V gene's germline CDR1 is SGHTA and CDR2 FQGNSA. This CDR3 spans 15 amino acids. The J segment lost 8 bases and the V segment lost 5 bases, leaving 11 bases of the junction unmatched.

Sequenced material: PBMCs. This TCR was recovered from a man aged 45-60 years in good health and CMV-seronegative. V is TRBV7-2 and J is TRBJ2-1, with 8 bases that match TRBD1. CDR3 in DNA: TGTGCCAGCAGCCCGACAGGGGTTATAGTGGATGAGCAGTTCTTC. Its protein product is CASSPTGVIVDEQFF.